Shown below are 17 T cell receptor beta chains from a single sample sequenced in a study of PD-L1 blockade in urothelial cancer. Repertoires were generated with immunoSEQ multiplex PCR, while TCRdb's copy carries only in-frame clones and drops some. This sample carries about 21,000 clones, around 90% of them seen once, and the ten largest clones take around 15%. The sequenced sample was PBMCs, obtained around atezolizumab (anti-PD-L1) treatment. The receptors were sampled from a woman aged 60 to 75 with urothelial cancer.

Worth noting for this clone: At one end, the junction sequence differs from germline, possibly due to a read error. V gene TRBV7-7 combines with J gene TRBJ2-1, with 7 bases lining up with TRBD1. Germline V lookup: CDR1 SSHAT, CDR2 FNYEAQ (reference sequence). The CDR3 covers 13 residues. The CDR3 loop reads CASSLDRDHEQFF. The CDR3 nucleotides are TGTGCTAGCAGCTTAGACAGGGACCATGAGCAGTTCTTC.

The gene calls are TRBV6-5 and TRBJ2-7; 7 positions match TRBD2. CDR3 length equals 13 residues. V shed 10 bases, J shed 4 bases, and the junction held 10 bases outside the gene matches. In germline, CDR1 is MNHEY, CDR2 SVGAGI. The CDR3 region has the DNA TGTGCCACCCTCGGCTGGGGAGGGTACGAGCAGTACTTC. This encodes CATLGWGGYEQYF.

The chain employs TRBV28 and TRBJ2-7, with TRBD1 matching 9 bases. V shed 3 bases and J 2 bases; nucleotides not matched to a gene: 11. Germline-derived CDR1 and CDR2 are MDHEN and SYDVKM. The CDR3 spans 17 residues. CDR3 coding DNA: TGTGCCAGCAGTTTCCCCAAGGGGACAGGGTCAGCCTACGAGCAGTACTTC. Protein: CASSFPKGTGSAYEQYF.

The chain carries TRBV5-5 and TRBJ2-3; 9 bases line up with TRBD1. The CDR3 is 16 residues long. The V segment lost 0 bases and the J segment 2 bases; nucleotides outside the gene matches: 4. The V gene's germline CDR1 is SGHKS and CDR2 YYEKEE (reference sequence). DNA for the CDR3: TGTGCCAGCAGCTTGGGGGGACAGGGCCCCACAGATACGCAGTATTTT. Encoded protein: CASSLGGQGPTDTQYF.

The chain employs TRBV4-1 and TRBJ2-7, with D tentatively TRBD2 (6 bases). Germline lookup yields CDR1 MGHRA and CDR2 YSYEKL. Trimming took off 4 bases at V and 7 bases at J, with 17 bases between the two ends. This CDR3 has 14 amino acids. This chain's CDR3 is CASSRGTGQREQYF. DNA for the CDR3: TGCGCCAGCAGCCGCGGGACTGGGCAGCGGGAGCAGTACTTC.

The chain links TRBV4-3 to TRBJ2-7, with D uncertain. V was trimmed by 1 base and J by 5 bases, leaving 15 bases between them. The CDR3 sequence is 15 residues long. Germline loops: CDR1 LGHNA, CDR2 YSLEER. DNA for the CDR3: TGCGCCAGCAGCCAAGTTAAGGCGGCCGAAGACGAGCAGTACTTC. As protein: CASSQVKAAEDEQYF.

CDR3 loop: CAGGGPPSTDTQYF. CDR3 nucleotides: TGTGCCGGCGGAGGGCCCCCTAGCACAGATACGCAGTATTTT. V usage is TRBV28 and J usage is TRBJ2-3, with D perhaps matching TRBD2 (6 bases). This CDR3 has 14 residues. The germline gives CDR1 MDHEN, CDR2 SYDVKM. The V end lost 11 bases, the J end lost 0 bases, and 15 bases lay between the germline ends.

The chain recombines TRBV5-6 with TRBJ1-5, with a tentative D call TRBD1 (6 bases). This CDR3 has 17 amino acids. From germline, CDR1 is SGHDT and CDR2 YYEEEE. V was pared by 4 bases and J by 7 bases, with 24 bases between. The DNA of the CDR3 is TGTGCCAGCAGCCGAAATGAACAGGGACATCGGCGGCAGCCCCAGCATTTT. As protein: CASSRNEQGHRRQPQHF. Filled out from reference TRBV5-6 and TRBJ1-5, the complete variable domain reads DAGVTQSPTHLIKTRGQQVTLRCSPKSGHDTVSWYQQALGQGPQFIFQYYEEEERQRGNFPDRFSGHQFPNYSSELNVNALLLGDSALYLCASSRNEQGHRRQPQHFGDGTRLSIL.

The CDR3 sequence is CASSSPGVGNTEAFF. The CDR3 bases are TGTGCCAGCAGCTCTCCAGGGGTCGGGAACACTGAAGCTTTCTTT. This sequence joins TRBV5-4 and TRBJ1-1, with a weak D call TRBD1 (6 bases). Germline V gene sequence: CDR1 SGHNT, CDR2 YYREEE (reference sequence). The V and J ends lost 3 bases and 1 base respectively, with 13 bases between them. There are 15 residues in the CDR3.

The J gene is TRBJ2-4, the V gene TRBV4-2; TRBD2 agrees at 10 bases. The CDR3 covers 19 residues. Per the germline V gene, CDR1 is LGHNA and CDR2 is YNFKEQ. With V trimmed by 2 bases and J by 0 bases, 10 bases remained unmatched. The CDR3 bases are TGTGCCAGCAGCCAAACTAGCGGGATGACGCCCTTAGCCAAAAACATTCAGTACTTC. It yields the protein CASSQTSGMTPLAKNIQYF.

This chain uses TRBV27 with TRBJ1-1, with D maybe TRBD1 (5 bases). In germline, CDR1 is MNHEY, CDR2 SMNVEV (reference sequence). V lost 6 bases, J lost 1 base, and 9 bases lay in between. The CDR3 runs to 13 residues. This chain's CDR3 is CASRPTGNTEAFF. CDR3 nucleotide sequence: TGTGCCAGCAGGCCAACAGGGAACACTGAAGCTTTCTTT.

The chain combines TRBV6-5 with TRBJ2-7; 7 bases agree with TRBD1. Germline CDR1 reads MNHEY; CDR2 reads SVGAGI. This CDR3 comprises 15 residues. Trimming removed 3 bases from V and 1 base from J; junction bases left unmatched: 6. CDR3 region: CASSYSTGLSYEQYF. Written as DNA, the CDR3 is TGTGCCAGCAGTTATTCGACAGGGCTATCCTACGAGCAGTACTTC.

This clone was counted between two and nine times. The CDR3 here is CASSLAGFNQPQHF. The CDR3 DNA is TGCGCCAGCAGCTTGGCGGGGTTCAATCAGCCCCAGCATTTT. This chain joins TRBV5-1 and TRBJ1-5; D is unclear. The length of the CDR3 is 14 residues. V was cut by 0 bases and J by 3 bases, with 7 bases left in between. Germline CDR1 and CDR2: SGHRS and YFSETQ.

This rearrangement joins TRBV29-1 to TRBJ1-5; D uncertain. V gave up 0 bases and J gave up 1 base, with 4 bases separating them. The CDR3 length is 13 residues. In germline, CDR1 is SQVTM, CDR2 ANQGSEA. For the CDR3, the DNA is TGCAGCGTTGAAGATCAAAGCAATCAGCCCCAGCATTTT. Translating gives CSVEDQSNQPQHF.

This chain connects TRBV10-3 to TRBJ1-1; 9 nucleotides match TRBD1. Germline CDR1 ENHRY, CDR2 SYGVKD. The length of the CDR3 is 14 residues. Germline trimming cut 2 bases from V and 12 bases from J; bases unmatched to any gene: 10. DNA for the CDR3: TGTGCCATCAGTGAGACAGGGGGCCCGGGGGGCACTTTCTTT. Protein sequence: CAISETGGPGGTFF.

The V gene is TRBV10-2, the J gene TRBJ1-4; D remains unclear. The germline gives CDR1 WSHSY, CDR2 SAAADI. The CDR3 has 12 residues. The V gene lost 6 bases and the J gene lost 8 bases, with 10 bases spanning the gap. This CDR3 reads CASSPRSEKLFF. CDR3 in DNA: TGCGCCAGCAGCCCCAGGTCGGAAAAACTGTTTTTT.

The rearrangement links TRBV15 to TRBJ2-5, with TRBD2 matching over 7 bases. Germline V CDR1 and CDR2: LNHNV, YYDKDF (reference sequence). The CDR3 loop spans 15 amino acids. The trim removed 5 bases at V and 5 bases at J, leaving 11 bases unmatched. The chain's CDR3 is CATSARLGGRETQYF. CDR3 bases: TGTGCCACCAGCGCTCGGCTGGGGGGGAGGGAGACCCAGTACTTC.